Reported below is one TCR beta chain. The data derive from a study of blood T cell repertoires in COVID-19. Assay used: immunoSEQ multiplex PCR; TCRdb lists only in-frame clones, some missing. The profile shows about 110,000 clones, about 80% of them singletons. The J segment lost 5 bases and the V segment lost 3 bases, leaving 4 bases of the junction unmatched. Germline values: CDR1 SGDLS, CDR2 YYNGEE. This CDR3 spans 13 amino acids. This TCR was sampled from an elderly woman with active or convalescent COVID-19. Source material: peripheral blood. The rearrangement joins TRBV9 to TRBJ1-2; TRBD1 matches at 7 bases. The CDR3 DNA follows: TGTGCCAGCAGCGAGCGGACAGGTTATGGCTACACCTTC. It is translated as CASSERTGYGYTF.